The clone carrying this TCR beta chain was observed many times. This record comes from a study of read filtering for tumor transcriptome and immune sequencing. The CDR3 consists of 10 residues. The germline V gene has CDR1 MNHEY and CDR2 SVGEGT. V lost 7 bases to trimming and J lost 13 bases, with 12 bases between them. This library used about 400 ng RNA and molecular barcoded adaptors spanning alpha/delta and beta/gamma chains. TCRdb reprocessed the reads with MiXCR, giving one entry per CDR3 protein. The sample consists of about 54,000 distinct CDR3 sequences, 12% of them appearing once. The clonotype was recovered from a donor older than 35 with multiple myeloma. V and J are TRBV6-2 or TRBV6-3 and TRBJ2-3, with D perhaps assigned TRBD1 or TRBD2 (5 bases each). The sequenced sample was a population of CD138-negative cells sorted from bone marrow. The CDR3 DNA is TGTGCCAGCAAGAGGGACCAAGAGTATTTT. As protein: CASKRDQEYF.